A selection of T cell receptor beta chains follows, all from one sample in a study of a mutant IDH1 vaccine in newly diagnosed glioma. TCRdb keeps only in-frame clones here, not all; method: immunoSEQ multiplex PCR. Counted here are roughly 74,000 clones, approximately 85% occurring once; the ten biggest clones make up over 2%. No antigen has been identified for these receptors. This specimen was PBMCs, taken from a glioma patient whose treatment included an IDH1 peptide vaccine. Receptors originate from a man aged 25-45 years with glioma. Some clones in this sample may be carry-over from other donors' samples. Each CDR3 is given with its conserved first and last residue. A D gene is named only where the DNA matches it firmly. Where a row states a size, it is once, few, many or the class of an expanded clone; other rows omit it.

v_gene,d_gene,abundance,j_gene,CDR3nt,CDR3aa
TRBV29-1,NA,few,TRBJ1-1,TGCAGCCCCTCGGGGATTGCCGGCATGAACACTGAAGCTTTCTTT,CSPSGIAGMNTEAFF
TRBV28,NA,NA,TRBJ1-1,TGTGCCAGCAGTTTAGGGGAGGCATCGCCGAACACTGAAGCTTTCTTT,CASSLGEASPNTEAFF
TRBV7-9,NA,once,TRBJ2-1,TGTGCCAGCAGCTCCCTCCGCGAGCAGTTCTTC,CASSSLREQFF
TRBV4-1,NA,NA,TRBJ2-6,TGCGCCAGCAGCCTGCCGGGATTATCCTCTGGGGCCAACGTCCTGACTTTC,CASSLPGLSSGANVLTF
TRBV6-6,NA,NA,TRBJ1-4,TGTGCCAGCAGTTACTCGCCTGGGGGCGAACTGTTTTTT,CASSYSPGGELFF
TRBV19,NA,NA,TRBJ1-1,TGTGCCAGTAGTCCGGGCAGGGTGGCGAACACTGAAGCTTTCTTT,CASSPGRVANTEAFF
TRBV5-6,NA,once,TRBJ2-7,TGTGCCAGCAGCTTGGGGGCCGGGGTCGAGCAGTACTTC,CASSLGAGVEQYF
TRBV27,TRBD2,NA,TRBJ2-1,TGTGCCAGCAGTCTTATACTAGCGGGAGAAGAGGATGAGCAGTTCTTC,CASSLILAGEEDEQFF
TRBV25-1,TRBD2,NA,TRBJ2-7,TGTGCCAGTTCTAAGGGGAGGGGAAGGTCTTACGAGCAGTACTTC,CASSKGRGRSYEQYF
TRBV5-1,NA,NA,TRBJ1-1,TGCGCCAGCAGCTTGACACGGAGGAACACTGAAGCTTTCTTT,CASSLTRRNTEAFF
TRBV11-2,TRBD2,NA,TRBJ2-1,TGTGCCAGCAGCTTAGAACCCAGCGGGGGGGCCAGTGAGCAGTTCTTC,CASSLEPSGGASEQFF
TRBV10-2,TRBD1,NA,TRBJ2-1,TGCGCCAGCAGAAGACAGGGGGACAATGAGCAGTTCTTC,CASRRQGDNEQFF
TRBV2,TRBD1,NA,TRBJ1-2,TGTGCCAGCAGTGAATGGGACAGGGCCAATGGCTACACCTTC,CASSEWDRANGYTF
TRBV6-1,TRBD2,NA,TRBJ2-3,TGTGCCAGCTGGGGTCGGGAGGGAAGGACAGATACGCAGTATTTT,CASWGREGRTDTQYF
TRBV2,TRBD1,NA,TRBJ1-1,TGTGCCAGCAGTAGGGCACAGGGGGCGAATGAAGCTTTCTTT,CASSRAQGANEAFF
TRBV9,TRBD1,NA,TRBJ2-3,TGTGCCAGCAGCGTAGGGGACAGAGATACGCAGTATTTT,CASSVGDRDTQYF
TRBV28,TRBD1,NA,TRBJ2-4,TGTGCCAGCAGACCCCACAGGGGGCCATCCAAAAACATTCAGTACTTC,CASRPHRGPSKNIQYF
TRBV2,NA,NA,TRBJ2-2,TGTGCCAGCACCCCCGATTTCGGCGGGGAGCTGTTTTTT,CASTPDFGGELFF
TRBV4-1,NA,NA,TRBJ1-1,TGCGCCAGCAGCCGGGGCTGGGGGGTTAGTCACACTGAAGCTTTCTTT,CASSRGWGVSHTEAFF
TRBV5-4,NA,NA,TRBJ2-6,TGTGCCAGCAGACCTCACGGGTTCTCTGGGGCCAACGTCCTGACTTTC,CASRPHGFSGANVLTF
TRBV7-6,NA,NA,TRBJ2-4,TGTGCCAGCAGCTTAGGAACGGAGAACATTCAGTACTTC,CASSLGTENIQYF
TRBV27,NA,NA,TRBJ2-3,TGTGCCAGCCAGAATTTAGCCGGGACTGGATATATGACTAGCACAGATACGCAGTATTTT,CASQNLAGTGYMTSTDTQYF
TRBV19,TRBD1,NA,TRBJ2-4,TGTGCCAGTAGTATAGTCAGGGGGAGCGGCATTCAGTACTTC,CASSIVRGSGIQYF
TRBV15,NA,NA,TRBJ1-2,TGTGCCACCAGCAGAGATCTAGGGTTCTATGGCTACACCTTC,CATSRDLGFYGYTF
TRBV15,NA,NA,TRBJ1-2,TGTGCCACCAGCAGGGGTGATCGGGGCGGCTACACCTTC,CATSRGDRGGYTF
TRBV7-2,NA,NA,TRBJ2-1,TGTGCCAGCAGCTCGAGAGGTAACGATTGGAGTGAGCAGTTCTTC,CASSSRGNDWSEQFF
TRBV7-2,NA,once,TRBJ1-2,TGTGCCAGCAGCTACCCGGGTGACTATGGCTACACCTTC,CASSYPGDYGYTF
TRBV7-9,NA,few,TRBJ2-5,TGTGCCAGCAGCTCGCGGGGTCAAGAGACCCAGTACTTC,CASSSRGQETQYF
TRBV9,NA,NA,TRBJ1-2,TGTGCCAGCAGCGTAGGGGCAGCACCAAGGTTTAACTATGGCTACACCTTC,CASSVGAAPRFNYGYTF
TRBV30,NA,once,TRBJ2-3,TGTGCCTGGAGACCGAGGGGGGTCACAGATACGCAGTATTTT,CAWRPRGVTDTQYF
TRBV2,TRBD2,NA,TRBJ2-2,TGTGCCAGCAGTGAACCCCCCGCTAGCGGGTACACCGGGGAGCTGTTTTTT,CASSEPPASGYTGELFF
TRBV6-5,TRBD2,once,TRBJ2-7,TGTGCCAGCAGACCTAGCGGGAGGGTTGGAGAGCAGTACTTC,CASRPSGRVGEQYF
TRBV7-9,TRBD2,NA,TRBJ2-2,TGTGCCAGCAGCCGAGGACTAGCGGGCCCCAAAACAAACACCGGGGAGCTGTTTTTT,CASSRGLAGPKTNTGELFF
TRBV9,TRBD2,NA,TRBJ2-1,TGTGCCAGCAACCTCCGGACTAGCGGGGGTGAGCAGTTCTTC,CASNLRTSGGEQFF
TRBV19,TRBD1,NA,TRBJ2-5,TGTGCCAGACCGAGGGACAGCTCAGAGACCCAGTACTTC,CARPRDSSETQYF